This T cell receptor beta chain is drawn from a study of identical twins. From the 5' RACE reads, TCRdb called clonotypes with MiXCR, one entry per CDR3 protein. Of roughly 690,000 distinct CDR3 sequences in the sample, 21% were seen once. Comment on this clonotype: Antigen: not known.

Study-level results: Memory repertoires lacked the insertion deficit that abundant cord blood beta clonotypes showed.

The CDR3 contains 17 residues. Germline values: CDR1 ENHRY, CDR2 SYGVKD. The ends were cut back, 0 bases at V and 2 bases at J, with 13 bases in the middle. Another study also made use of these data, one on T cells expressing NK-cell markers. According to that study: Leadership of the CD3+CD56-NKG2C+ fraction also belonged to these clonotypes in several donors.

The rearrangement uses TRBV10-3 and TRBJ2-2; possibly TRBD2 for D (6 bases). The receptor comes from a woman aged 18-29 years in good health. The specimen sequenced was PBMCs. CDR3 DNA sequence: TGTGCCATCAGTGAGTCGATGAGGGGAGGTAACACCGGGGAGCTGTTTTTT. Its translation: CAISESMRGGNTGELFF.